This T cell receptor (beta chain) was recovered during a study of shared clonotypes between healthy human individuals. Whole-study context: The cohort had two women and three men, ages 18 to 49. Study-level results: Non-shared clonotypes displayed generation probabilities falling below those of clonotypes present in all four donors.

Several immunoSEQ plates received, in even portions, the genomic DNA of each subset. Assay: immunoSEQ multiplex PCR; the TCRdb copy retains only in-frame clones and omits some. The sample has some 2.1 million clones, over 85% seen once. In the case of this clone: Its antigen is not known.

The CDR3 is made up of 15 amino acids. Germline CDR1 is GTSNPN and CDR2 is SVGIG (reference sequence). V shed 3 bases, J shed 4 bases, and the junction held 5 bases outside the gene matches. Naive CD8 cells comprised CD45RO-negative, CCR7-positively selected cells, excluding terminally differentiated effector memory CD45RA+ cells. The source material was naive CD8+ T cells sorted from blood. The TCR sequence derives from a man younger than 35 in good health. The chain recombines TRBV30 with TRBJ2-1, with 11 bases matching TRBD1. The CDR3 DNA follows: TGTGCCTGGAGGGACAGGGGGCGGGGGTACAATGAGCAGTTCTTC. Protein sequence: CAWRDRGRGYNEQFF.